Shown below are 20 T cell receptor beta chains from a single sample sequenced in a study of T cell repertoires in cytomegalovirus infection. MiXCR, run by TCRdb on the reads, gives a single entry per CDR3 protein. The sample holds roughly 700,000 distinct CDR3 sequences, 33% seen once. No cognate antigen is known for these TCRs. Specimen: cultured PBMCs, collected from culture after CMV antigen stimulation. These receptors all stem from a human donor in good health (CMV status not recorded). Some clones in this sample may be carry-over from other donors' samples.

V and J are TRBV20-1 and TRBJ1-3; 7 bases are a match to TRBD1. V was pared by 6 bases and J by 1 base, with 6 bases of the junction left unmatched. Germline loops: CDR1 DFQATT, CDR2 SNEGSKA (reference sequence). The CDR3 spans 14 residues. The CDR3 loop reads CSASRGSSGNTIYF. For the CDR3, the DNA is TGCAGTGCCAGCAGGGGGTCGTCTGGAAACACCATATATTTT.

This chain uses TRBV6-8 with TRBJ1-3; D is unclear. Germline loops: CDR1 MNHGY, CDR2 SAAAGT. CDR3 length: 14 amino acids. The V and J ends lost 6 bases and 0 bases respectively, with 9 bases between them. The CDR3 DNA reads TGTGCCAGCAGGGCATGGGGCTCTGGAAACACCATATATTTT. Protein sequence: CASRAWGSGNTIYF.

The rearrangement links TRBV7-8 to TRBJ1-5; possibly TRBD1 for D (6 bases). The ends were cut back, 5 bases at V and 4 bases at J, with 9 bases in the middle. The CDR3 runs to 13 residues. CDR1 is SGHVS, CDR2 FQNEAQ, per germline. CDR3 in amino acids: CASSNDRNQPQHF. Written as DNA, the CDR3 is TGTGCCAGCAGCAACGACAGGAATCAGCCCCAGCATTTT. Full variable domain (outside the CDR3, taken from reference TRBV7-8 and TRBJ1-5): GAGVSQSPRYKVAKRGQDVALRCDPISGHVSLFWYQQALGQGPEFLTYFQNEAQLDKSGLPSDRFFAERPEGSVSTLKIQRTQQEDSAVYLCASSNDRNQPQHFGDGTRLSIL.

This clonotype has a handful of counts. The V call is TRBV28, the J call TRBJ2-6; the match to TRBD1 covers 8 bases. The CDR3 has 16 amino acids. V gave up 6 bases and J gave up 1 base; unmatched junction bases: 5. Germline CDR1 and CDR2: MDHEN and SYDVKM. The chain's CDR3 is CASRGTGLSGANVLTF. The CDR3 DNA reads as TGTGCCAGCAGGGGGACAGGTCTGTCTGGGGCCAACGTCCTGACTTTC. The full variable domain, its missing parts supplied by reference TRBV28 and TRBJ2-6, is DVKVTQSSRYLVKRTGEKVFLECVQDMDHENMFWYRQDPGLGLRLIYFSYDVKMKEKGDIPEGYSVSREKKERFSLILESASTNQTSMYLCASRGTGLSGANVLTFGAGSRLTVL.

This chain connects TRBV6-8 to TRBJ2-3; TRBD1 aligns across 7 bases. Trimming took 7 bases from V and 5 from J; bases not matched to a gene: 9. CDR3 length: 14 residues. Germline loops: CDR1 MNHGY, CDR2 SAAAGT. The chain's CDR3 is CASNRQGLRDTQYF. The DNA of the CDR3 is TGTGCCAGCAACCGACAGGGATTGCGAGATACGCAGTATTTT.

The gene calls are TRBV20-1 and TRBJ1-1; the D gene is possibly TRBD1 (6 bases). V was trimmed by 6 bases and J by 7 bases, leaving 9 bases between them. The V gene's germline CDR1 is DFQATT and CDR2 SNEGSKA (reference sequence). This CDR3 comprises 10 residues. Written as DNA, the CDR3 is TGCAGTGCCTCGGACAGTGAAGCTTTCTTT. Translation: CSASDSEAFF.

V gene TRBV6-5 combines with J gene TRBJ1-5; D might be TRBD1 (5 bases). V dropped 4 bases and J dropped 9 bases, with 7 bases sitting between them. CDR1 MNHEY and CDR2 SVGAGI come from the germline V gene. The CDR3 is 11 amino acids. The DNA of the CDR3 is TGTGCCAGCAGTTCAGGGCGGCCCCAGCATTTT. Translating gives CASSSGRPQHF.

This rearrangement joins TRBV12-3 or TRBV12-4 to TRBJ1-1, with D possibly matching TRBD1 (6 bases). V was shortened by 3 bases and J by 0 bases, with 8 bases between the two germline ends. The CDR3 totals 14 residues. CDR3 protein: CASSFGTLNTEAFF. CDR3 in DNA: TGTGCCAGCAGTTTCGGGACACTGAACACTGAAGCTTTCTTT.

The CDR3 bases are TGTGCCAGCAGTTATGGGGGACAGGGTACCTACGAGCAGTACTTC. As protein: CASSYGGQGTYEQYF. V gene TRBV6-8 combines with J gene TRBJ2-7; 9 bases fit TRBD1. After removal of 3 bases from V and 2 bases from J, the junction contained 5 bases not matched to a gene. In germline, CDR1 is MNHGY, CDR2 SAAAGT. This CDR3 comprises 15 residues.

This clonotype was seen ten or more times. This rearrangement joins TRBV7-2 to TRBJ2-2, with 7 bases lining up with TRBD2. Germline CDR1 and CDR2: SGHTA and FQGNSA. This CDR3 has 16 residues. After removal of 1 base from V and 4 bases from J, the junction contained 6 bases not matched to a gene. This chain's CDR3 is CASSLVWGGTTGELFF. The CDR3 nucleotides are TGTGCCAGCAGCTTAGTTTGGGGGGGTACCACCGGGGAGCTGTTTTTT.

This clonotype was seen repeatedly, ten times or more. V usage is TRBV6-6 and J usage is TRBJ2-5, with D possibly being TRBD2 (6 bases). This CDR3 is built from 14 residues. The germline V gene encodes CDR1 MNHNY and CDR2 SVGAGI (reference sequence). V was clipped by 7 bases and J by 5 bases, with 17 bases between them. The CDR3, as DNA: TGTGCCAGCAAGGGAGGACTCGTCGGGGAGACCCAGTACTTC. Residues: CASKGGLVGETQYF.

The rearrangement uses TRBV19 and TRBJ1-5; 9 bases line up with TRBD1. The V segment lost 6 bases and the J segment 5 bases; nucleotides outside the gene matches: 11. The CDR3 contains 16 residues. Per germline, CDR1 LNHDA and CDR2 SQIVND (reference sequence). Here the CDR3 DNA reads TGTGCCAGTAGCGATTCCCCGGGACAGGGACATCAGCCCCAGCATTTT. Amino acid sequence: CASSDSPGQGHQPQHF.

This chain links TRBV6-5 with TRBJ2-7; tentatively, D is TRBD2 (5 bases). The V gene lost 10 bases and the J gene lost 4 bases, with 11 bases spanning the gap. The germline gives CDR1 MNHEY, CDR2 SVGAGI. The CDR3 sequence is 11 residues long. CDR3 coding DNA: TGTGCCACCGCTGGGGAGTACGAGCAGTACTTC. As protein: CATAGEYEQYF.

This clonotype was counted only a few times. The chain recombines TRBV27 with TRBJ2-3; D not resolved. Trimming shortened V by 4 bases and J by 6 bases, and 8 bases separated the two germline ends. CDR1 is MNHEY and CDR2 is SMNVEV in the germline V gene (reference sequence). The CDR3 is 12 amino acids. The CDR3 reads CASSSFRDTQYF. The CDR3 bases are TGTGCCAGCAGTTCCTTTCGGGATACGCAGTATTTT.

The chain employs TRBV6-1 and TRBJ1-1; D gene uncertain. With 3 bases removed from V and 8 bases from J, the gap between germline ends came to 19 bases. In germline, CDR1 is MNHNS, CDR2 SASEGT. This CDR3 contains 15 residues. CDR3 protein: CASSEEPATIVEAFF. The CDR3 DNA reads TGTGCCAGCAGTGAGGAGCCAGCTACAATCGTGGAAGCTTTCTTT.

Only a few counts were recorded for this clonotype. The chain recombines TRBV4-1 with TRBJ2-6; D not certain. CDR1 is MGHRA, CDR2 YSYEKL, per germline. The V end was cut by 1 base, the J end by 2 bases, with 15 bases between. This CDR3 comprises 18 residues. In DNA form, the CDR3 reads TGCGCCAGCAGCCAAGGGGGAAGAGGACCACCTGGGGCCAACGTCCTGACTTTC. Its protein is CASSQGGRGPPGANVLTF.

This clonotype occurred a few times. The chain carries TRBV4-3 and TRBJ2-7, with a possible D match to TRBD2 (7 bases). The ends were cut back, 0 bases at V and 6 bases at J, with 15 bases in the middle. Germline V gene lookup returns CDR1 LGHNA and CDR2 YSLEER. This CDR3 has 15 amino acids. CDR3 DNA sequence: TGCGCCAGCAGCCAAGATGTTAGGGGGGGGAGCGAGCAGTACTTC. Amino acid sequence: CASSQDVRGGSEQYF.

A few counts support this clonotype. One end of the junction fails to match germline, which may point to a read error. The chain recombines TRBV11-2 with TRBJ2-1; 13 positions agree with TRBD2. CDR1 SGHAT and CDR2 FQNNGV come from the germline V gene. The CDR3 extends over 13 amino acids. The CDR3 DNA reads TGTGCCAGCAGCTTAGATCAAGAGACTAGCGGGGGGTTT. Residues: CASSLDQETSGGF.

V gene TRBV6-1 combines with J gene TRBJ2-2, with D possibly being TRBD1 (6 bases). The CDR3 runs 15 residues. Germline-derived CDR1 and CDR2 are MNHNS and SASEGT. V lost 5 bases and J 4 bases, leaving 14 bases between the germline ends. The DNA of the CDR3 is TGTGCCAGCAGTCGGACAGATCCAGGCACCGGGGAGCTGTTTTTT. It codes for CASSRTDPGTGELFF.

This clonotype has just a few counts. This chain uses TRBV7-2 with TRBJ2-2; D not resolved. Trimming removed 5 bases from V and 11 bases from J, with 12 bases in between. The CDR3 has 12 residues. The germline V gene has CDR1 SGHTA and CDR2 FQGNSA. The CDR3 coding sequence is TGTGCCAGCAGCGTAACCACCCGTGAGCTGTTTTTT. Its protein is CASSVTTRELFF.